This T cell receptor beta chain stems from a study of human thymus T cells. Measured with immunoSEQ multiplex PCR; TCRdb has only the in-frame clones, and not every one. The sample holds 40,000 to 45,000 clones, 85% to 95% seen once. Material: blood. The origin of this receptor is a boy younger than two with a congenital heart defect but otherwise immunologically healthy.

The CDR3 nucleotides are TGCGCCAGCAGCACCCGTGCGGAGGCCTACGAGCAGTACTTC. It translates to CASSTRAEAYEQYF. The chain joins TRBV4-1 to TRBJ2-7, with D maybe TRBD2 (5 bases). The length of the CDR3 is 14 residues. Germline lookup yields CDR1 MGHRA and CDR2 YSYEKL. The V end lost 5 bases, the J end lost 2 bases, and 13 bases lay between the germline ends.